This TCR beta chain was profiled in a study of blood T cells in healthy people across ages. Study-level results: The study found TCR beta diversity correlated strongly with naive T cell percentage.

For the second PCR, which ran for roughly 6 to 11 cycles, a sample-barcoded 5' primer and a J-beta primer mix were used. In TCRdb, the 5' RACE reads were re-called with MiXCR into one record per CDR3 protein. The sample contains about 630,000 distinct CDR3 sequences, roughly 20% of which appear only once. Comments on this clonotype: Its antigen is unidentified.

The V and J ends lost 5 bases and 3 bases, in that order; junction bases with no gene match: 12. The germline V gene encodes CDR1 SGHRS and CDR2 YFSETQ. The CDR3 consists of 16 residues. The sequence was obtained from a man between 70 and 80 years old in good health. Sequencing was done on a sample of blood. The chain carries TRBV5-1 and TRBJ2-7; 9 bases are a match to TRBD2. The CDR3 region has the DNA TGCGCCAGCAGTAATACCCCCGGGACTAGCTACTACGAGCAGTACTTC. Protein product: CASSNTPGTSYYEQYF. Full variable domain (rest looked up from reference TRBV5-1 and TRBJ2-7): KAGVTQTPRYLIKTRGQQVTLSCSPISGHRSVSWYQQTPGQGLQFLFEYFSETQRNKGNFPGRFSGRQFSNSRSEMNVSTLELGDSALYLCASSNTPGTSYYEQYFGPGTRLTVT.